This T cell receptor beta chain was obtained from a study of Ad26.COV2.S vaccination and SARS-CoV-2 variants. Overall study context: Donor joined the COV1001 Ad26.COV2.S trial arm.

Treatment indicated: about 20 received Ad26.COV2.S at low or high dose, single or two shots; about five received placebo; per-sample allocation not given. Sample collection was performed on day 63 after the first vaccine or placebo injection. The individual, an adult aged 18-55 years, was a donor in Boston. This CDR3 has 15 amino acids. Trimming stripped 4 bases from V and 0 bases from J, with 10 bases between. Germline V gene data show CDR1 as LGHDT and CDR2 as YNNKEL (reference sequence). The table came from immunoSEQ multiplex PCR; TCRdb's copy has only in-frame clones and leaves some out. The table records roughly 240,000 clones, 85% to 90% of them present only once.

The receptor was isolated from a person between 18 and 59 years old who received the Ad26.COV2.S COVID-19 vaccine or a placebo. This rearrangement joins TRBV3-1 (or the pseudogene TRBV3-2) to TRBJ1-3; D call uncertain. The sample in question was peripheral blood, obtained in a trial of Ad26.COV2.S vaccine versus placebo. This CDR3 is CASSLLGTSGNTIYF. The CDR3 DNA follows: TGTGCCAGCAGCCTTCTGGGCACCTCTGGAAACACCATATATTTT.